The clone carrying this T cell receptor beta chain was detected many times. Its antigen remains unidentified. The donors were members of the roughly 120-subject validation cohort (separate from the approximately 670-subject first cohort). This sample was included in a study of cytomegalovirus exposure and HLA in healthy donors. Turning to the study itself: The platform used for the 100 to 150 validation repertoires matched that of the roughly 670 first-cohort repertoires, a later analysis reported.

Generated by immunoSEQ multiplex PCR, the TCRdb table keeps only in-frame clones and is missing some. Here the sample spans 120,000 to 150,000 clones, 80% to 90% being singletons. Broader study findings: For most TCR sequences rarity was the rule, although some public TCRs occurred in many donors. The study put 150 to 200 TCR beta chains on its list as cytomegalovirus-associated.

The CDR3 is 14 amino acids. The germline V gene encodes CDR1 LGHNT and CDR2 FRNRAP. V shed 1 base and J shed 1 base, with 5 bases lying between them. The TCR was taken from a man aged 18 to 35 in good health and CMV-seropositive. Source material: PBMCs. The rearrangement uses TRBV12-5 and TRBJ1-5; the D is unclear. CDR3: CASGLGGSNQPQHF. The CDR3, as DNA: TGTGCTAGTGGTTTGGGAGGAAGCAATCAGCCCCAGCATTTT.